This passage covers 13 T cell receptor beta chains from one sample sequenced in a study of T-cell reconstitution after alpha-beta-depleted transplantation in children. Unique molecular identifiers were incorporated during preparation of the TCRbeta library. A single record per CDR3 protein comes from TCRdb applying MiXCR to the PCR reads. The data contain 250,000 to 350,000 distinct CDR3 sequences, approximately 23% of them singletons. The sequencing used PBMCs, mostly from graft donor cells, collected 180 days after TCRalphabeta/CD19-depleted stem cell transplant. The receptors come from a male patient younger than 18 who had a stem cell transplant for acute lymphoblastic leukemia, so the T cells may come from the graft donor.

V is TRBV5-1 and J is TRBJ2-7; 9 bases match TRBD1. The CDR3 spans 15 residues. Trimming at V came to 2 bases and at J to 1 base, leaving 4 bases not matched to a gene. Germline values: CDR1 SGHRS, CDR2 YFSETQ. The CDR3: CASSFEDRGSYEQYF. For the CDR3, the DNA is TGCGCCAGCAGCTTCGAGGACAGGGGATCCTACGAGCAGTACTTC.

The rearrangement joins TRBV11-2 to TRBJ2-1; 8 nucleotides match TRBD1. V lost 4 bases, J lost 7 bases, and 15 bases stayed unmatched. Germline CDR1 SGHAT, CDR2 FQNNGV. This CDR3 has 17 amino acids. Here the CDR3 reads CASSSFRRQGAHNEQFF. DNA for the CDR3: TGTGCCAGCAGCTCCTTCCGCCGGCAGGGGGCACATAATGAGCAGTTCTTC.

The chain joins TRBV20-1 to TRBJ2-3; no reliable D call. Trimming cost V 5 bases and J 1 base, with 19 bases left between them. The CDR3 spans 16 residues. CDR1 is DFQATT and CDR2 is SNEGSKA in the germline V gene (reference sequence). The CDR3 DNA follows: TGCAGTGCTGAGGCGTCTCCCCAGAATGGCACAGATACGCAGTATTTT. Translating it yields CSAEASPQNGTDTQYF.

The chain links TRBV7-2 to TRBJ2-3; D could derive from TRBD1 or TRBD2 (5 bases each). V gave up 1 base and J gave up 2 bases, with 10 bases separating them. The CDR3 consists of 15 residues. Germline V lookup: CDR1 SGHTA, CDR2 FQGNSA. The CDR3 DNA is TGTGCCAGCAGCTTAGACCCCGGGACCACAGATACGCAGTATTTT. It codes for CASSLDPGTTDTQYF.

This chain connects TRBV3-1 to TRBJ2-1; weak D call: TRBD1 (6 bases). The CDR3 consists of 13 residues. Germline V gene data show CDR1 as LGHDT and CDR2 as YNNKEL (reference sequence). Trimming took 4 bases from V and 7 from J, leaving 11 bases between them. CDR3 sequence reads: CASSLLQGNEQFF. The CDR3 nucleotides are TGTGCCAGCAGCCTCCTACAGGGTAATGAGCAGTTCTTC.

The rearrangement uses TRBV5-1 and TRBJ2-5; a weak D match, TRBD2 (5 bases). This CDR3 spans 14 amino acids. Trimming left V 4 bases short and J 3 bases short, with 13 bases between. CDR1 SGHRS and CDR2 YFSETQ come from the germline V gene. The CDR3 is CASSLGGAKETQYF. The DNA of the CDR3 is TGCGCCAGCAGCCTAGGAGGAGCCAAAGAGACCCAGTACTTC.

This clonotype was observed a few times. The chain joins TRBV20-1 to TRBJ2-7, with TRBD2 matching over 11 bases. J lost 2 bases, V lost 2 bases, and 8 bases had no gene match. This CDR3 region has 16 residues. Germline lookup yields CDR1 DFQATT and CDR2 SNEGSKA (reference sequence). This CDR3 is CSARSWTSGPPYEQYF. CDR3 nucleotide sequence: TGCAGTGCTAGATCTTGGACTAGCGGGCCACCCTACGAGCAGTACTTC.

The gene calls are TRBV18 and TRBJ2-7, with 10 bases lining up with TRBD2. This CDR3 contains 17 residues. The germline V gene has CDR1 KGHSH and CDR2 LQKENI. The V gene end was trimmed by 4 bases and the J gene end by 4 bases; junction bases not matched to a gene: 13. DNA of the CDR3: TGTGCCAGCTCACTCGGCGCTCAAAGACTAGCGGGTTACGAGCAGTACTTC. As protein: CASSLGAQRLAGYEQYF. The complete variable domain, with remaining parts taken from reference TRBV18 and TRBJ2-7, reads NAGVMQNPRHLVRRRGQEARLRCSPMKGHSHVYWYRQLPEEGLKFMVYLQKENIIDESGMPKERFSAEFPKEGPSILRIQQVVRGDSAAYFCASSLGAQRLAGYEQYFGPGTRLTVT.

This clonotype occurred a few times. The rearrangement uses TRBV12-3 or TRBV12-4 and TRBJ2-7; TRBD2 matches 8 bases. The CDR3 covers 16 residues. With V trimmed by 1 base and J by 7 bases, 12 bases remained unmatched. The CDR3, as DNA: TGTGCCAGCAGTTTAGGGATTAGCGGGATGACGGAAGAGCAGTACTTC. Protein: CASSLGISGMTEEQYF.

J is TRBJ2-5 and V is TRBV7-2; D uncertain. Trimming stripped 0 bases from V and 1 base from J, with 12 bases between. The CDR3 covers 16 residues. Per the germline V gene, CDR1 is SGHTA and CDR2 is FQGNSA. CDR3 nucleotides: TGTGCCAGCAGCTTAGCCCTCTGGTGGCTCCAAGAGACCCAGTACTTC. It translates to CASSLALWWLQETQYF.

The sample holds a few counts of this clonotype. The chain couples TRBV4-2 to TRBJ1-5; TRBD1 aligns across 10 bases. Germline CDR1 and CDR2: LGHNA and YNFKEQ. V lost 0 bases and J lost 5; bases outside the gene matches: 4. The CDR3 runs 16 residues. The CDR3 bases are TGTGCCAGCAGCCAAGATATGACAGGGGGCTATCAGCCCCAGCATTTT. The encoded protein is CASSQDMTGGYQPQHF.

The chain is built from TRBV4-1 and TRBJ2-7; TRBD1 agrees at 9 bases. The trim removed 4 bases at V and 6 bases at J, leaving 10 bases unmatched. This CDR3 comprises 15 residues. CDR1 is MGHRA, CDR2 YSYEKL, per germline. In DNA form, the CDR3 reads TGCGCCAGCAGCCGACCGGGACAGGGAGTCGTCGAGCAGTACTTC. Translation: CASSRPGQGVVEQYF.

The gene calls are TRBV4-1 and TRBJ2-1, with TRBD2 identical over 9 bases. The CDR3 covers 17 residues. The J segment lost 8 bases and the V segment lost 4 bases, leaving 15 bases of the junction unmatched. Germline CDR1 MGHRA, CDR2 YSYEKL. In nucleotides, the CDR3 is TGCGCCAGCAGCCCGTATCCCGGGACTAGCATGTCCTATGAGCAGTTCTTC. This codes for CASSPYPGTSMSYEQFF.